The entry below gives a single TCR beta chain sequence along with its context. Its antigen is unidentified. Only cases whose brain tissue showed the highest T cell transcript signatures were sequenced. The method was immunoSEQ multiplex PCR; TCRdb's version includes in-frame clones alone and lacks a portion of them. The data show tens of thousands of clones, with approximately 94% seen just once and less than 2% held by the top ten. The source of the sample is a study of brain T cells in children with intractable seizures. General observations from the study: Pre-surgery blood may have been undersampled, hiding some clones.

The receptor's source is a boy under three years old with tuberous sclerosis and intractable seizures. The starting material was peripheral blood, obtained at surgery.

CDR3 sequence reads: CASSFEGSGANVLTF. The CDR3 DNA follows: TGCGCCAGCAGCTTCGAGGGTTCTGGGGCCAACGTCCTGACTTTC. The genes are TRBV5-1 and TRBJ2-6, with TRBD2 as a possible D gene (5 bases). Between the trimmed V and J ends, which lost 2 bases and 1 base, there was a span of 7 bases. This CDR3 is 15 amino acids long. Per germline, CDR1 SGHRS and CDR2 YFSETQ.